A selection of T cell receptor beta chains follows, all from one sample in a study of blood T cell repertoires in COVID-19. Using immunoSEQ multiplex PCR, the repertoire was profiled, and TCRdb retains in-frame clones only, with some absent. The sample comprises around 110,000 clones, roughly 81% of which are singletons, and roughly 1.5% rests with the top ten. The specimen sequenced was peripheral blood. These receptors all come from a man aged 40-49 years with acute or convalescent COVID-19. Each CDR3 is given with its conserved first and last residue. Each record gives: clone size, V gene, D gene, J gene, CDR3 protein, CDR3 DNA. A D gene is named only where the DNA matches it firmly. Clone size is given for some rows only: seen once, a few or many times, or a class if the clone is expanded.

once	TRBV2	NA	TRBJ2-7	CASSEALRANYEQYF	TGTGCCAGCAGTGAAGCGCTCAGGGCCAACTACGAGCAGTACTTC
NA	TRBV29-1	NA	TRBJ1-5	CSVVAPGGNQHF	TGCAGCGTTGTGGCCCCAGGTGGTAACCAGCATTTT
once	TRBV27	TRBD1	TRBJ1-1	CASSPDRGIGRNTEAFF	TGTGCCAGCAGTCCAGACAGGGGGATAGGTAGGAACACTGAAGCTTTCTTT
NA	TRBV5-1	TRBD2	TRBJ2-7	CASSFGGVYYEQYF	TGCGCCAGCAGCTTCGGGGGGGTTTACTACGAGCAGTACTTC
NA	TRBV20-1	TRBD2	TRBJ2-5	CSTGGLETQYF	TGTAGCACGGGAGGGCTGGAGACCCAGTACTTC
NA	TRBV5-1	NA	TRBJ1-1	CASKATGSRLGTEAFF	TGCGCCAGCAAAGCCACAGGGTCTCGCCTGGGCACTGAAGCTTTCTTT
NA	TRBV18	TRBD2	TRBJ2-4	CASSPQGGAKNIQYF	TGTGCCAGCTCACCACAGGGAGGGGCCAAAAACATTCAGTACTTC
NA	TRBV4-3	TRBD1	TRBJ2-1	CASSQGDRDTMKQFF	TGCGCCAGCAGCCAGGGGGACAGGGATACAATGAAGCAGTTCTTC
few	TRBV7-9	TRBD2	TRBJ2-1	CASSFVAGVGEQFF	TGTGCCAGCAGCTTCGTAGCGGGAGTTGGTGAGCAGTTCTTC
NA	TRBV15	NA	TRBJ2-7	CATSPRGDTYEQYF	TGTGCCACCAGCCCCAGGGGCGATACCTACGAGCAGTACTTC
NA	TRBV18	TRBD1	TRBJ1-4	CASSLGQGNEKLFF	TGTGCCAGCTCACTGGGACAGGGGAATGAAAAACTGTTTTTT
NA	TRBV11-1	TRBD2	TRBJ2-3	CASSAGLGTDTQYF	TGTGCCAGCAGCGCCGGACTAGGTACAGATACGCAGTATTTT
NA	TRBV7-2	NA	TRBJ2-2	CASSFSTGELFF	TGTGCCAGCAGCTTCAGCACCGGGGAGCTGTTTTTT